Detailed here is one T cell receptor (beta chain). No cognate antigen has been identified for it. Nothing much larger sits one base from this clone, and base qualities are not available. These data originate in a study of blood T cell repertoires in COVID-19 (dated by TCRdb to the early 2020s). Regarding the study in general: Samples from collaborators originated in the United States, Italy and Spain and spanned both the acute and convalescent phases of COVID-19. The material from the prospective study consisted of cDNA or gDNA derived from T cells, B-cell-depleted T cells, or PBMCs. The dataset comprised deeply sampled blood TCRbeta repertoires from subjects exposed to, actively infected with, or recovered from COVID-19. The repertoires were made available in a free public database intended to serve as a resource for research on the immune response to SARS-CoV-2. The samples were drawn from two sources: the first 160 participants of the ongoing ImmuneRACE study, and 1,200 or so subjects contributed by 6 global collaborators. The sample metadata nearly always contained a de-identified subject ID, COVID-19 status, age in years and sex. Where HLA class I and class II types were available, the types were taken from metadata supplied by the sample provider, not from assay-based typing. The paper as a whole reports these results and caveats: How much clinical and demographic metadata was included differed by source and by participant, and the metadata was provided uncurated.

Its CDR3 holds 18 amino acids, cysteine through phenylalanine. Solely the CDR3 DNA is kept, with 54 bases framed from the first base. CDR1 and CDR2 were assigned from the germline V gene as KGHSH and LQKENI. The junction shows trimming of 1 base on V and 2 bases on J, plus 20 bases between the germline ends. TCRbeta CDR3 regions were amplified from genomic DNA using the immunoSEQ Assay, a bias-controlled multiplex PCR. Turning to the authors' computational methods: The number of nucleated cells in each sample was estimated by amplification of reference gene primers within the assay. Sequence reads were collapsed and filtered to measure the absolute abundance of every unique TCRbeta CDR3 rearrangement. For each sample, productive Simpson clonality was calculated as the square root of Simpson's diversity index across productive rearrangements. The table was pulled from immuneACCESS by TCRdb, which kept in-frame rearrangements only. Such tables lose some clones; where checked, under half of the loss comes from unresolved V genes, and the rest has no known cause. V and J calls and clone size follow that table, whereas D and trimming were derived from the DNA. The sample contains some 300,000 clones, nearly 90% of them found a single time. Of the sample, around 1.9% is held by the ten largest clones.

At one collaborating source in Seattle, patients were enrolled during active infection and were followed longitudinally through the course of disease. Whole blood was collected in K2EDTA tubes by collaborating institutions according to the institutions' own protocols. For TCRbeta analysis, collaborators shipped samples in one of three forms: frozen whole blood, isolated PBMCs, or DNA extracted from either of those sample types. The sequenced material came from peripheral blood. The rearranged segments are TRBV18 and TRBJ1-2; the D gene identity is not certain. This receptor was taken from a woman in her 30s with COVID-19, enrolled during active disease. The CDR3: CASSPLRGLREVNYGYTF. The sequence in DNA is TGTGCCAGCTCACCACTACGTGGGTTGAGGGAGGTGAACTATGGCTACACCTTC.